Described below is a single TCR beta chain sequence and its context. What it recognizes is unknown. With 4 bases removed from V and 2 bases from J, the gap between germline ends came to 15 bases. Germline loops: CDR1 SGDLS, CDR2 YYNGEE. The CDR3 has 15 residues. The record originates from a study of Graves' ophthalmopathy and Graves' hyperthyroidism. Study conclusions and caveats: Blood also carried most expanded thyroid clonotypes exceeding 0.001 frequency.

Scientists amplified the TCR beta CDR3 regions from RNA transcripts. HTBI primers were employed in first-round RT-PCR, then a second-round multiplex PCR followed. TCRdb itself ran the multiplex PCR reads through MiXCR, one entry per CDR3 protein. The sample shows a few hundred thousand distinct CDR3 sequences, about 35% of them seen only once. Recruitment covered hyperthyroidism patients aged 18 to 65 whose new diagnosis was of under 2 months' duration. Thyroid ultrasound, orbital computed tomography, TRAb, serum thyroxine and clinical symptoms formed the basis of diagnosis. Material: peripheral blood or thyroid tissue (not recorded which). The sequence was obtained from an adult man with Graves' hyperthyroidism. J is TRBJ2-5 and V is TRBV9; D call uncertain. In DNA form, the CDR3 reads TGTGCCAGCAGCTTGGGTACACCACCTCAAGAGACCCAGTACTTC. Its translation: CASSLGTPPQETQYF.